The next 11 T cell receptor beta chains were all read from a single sample in a study of T cells in Graves' hyperthyroidism and ophthalmopathy. Amplification yielded TCR beta CDR3 regions, with RNA transcripts as the source. With the HTBI primer set, the TCR CDR3 went through a first round of RT-PCR. MiXCR was run by TCRdb on the multiplex PCR reads, yielding one entry per CDR3 protein. The sample contains around 600,000 distinct CDR3 sequences, roughly 15% of which appear only once. Sequenced: blood. Receptor source: a woman aged 45-60 years with Graves' ophthalmopathy.

This clonotype was seen many times. The V gene is TRBV6-1, the J gene TRBJ2-1; 11 nucleotides line up with TRBD2. Trimming took 7 bases from V and 9 from J; bases not matched to a gene: 11. The CDR3 sequence is 15 residues long. Germline loops: CDR1 MNHNS, CDR2 SASEGT. This CDR3 reads CASTDTSGRLGEQFF. The CDR3 nucleotides are TGTGCCAGCACTGACACTAGCGGGAGATTGGGTGAGCAGTTCTTC.

The V gene is TRBV7-2, the J gene TRBJ2-7; 9 bases align to TRBD2. The V gene's germline CDR1 is SGHTA and CDR2 FQGNSA. CDR3 length: 15 residues. Losses at the gene ends were 3 bases for V and 4 bases for J; bases not matched to a gene: 7. This chain's CDR3 is CASSFEREVRYEQYF. The CDR3 nucleotides read TGTGCCAGCAGCTTTGAGCGGGAGGTTCGTTACGAGCAGTACTTC.

The rearrangement links TRBV29-1 to TRBJ1-2; possible D gene TRBD1, 5 bases. Germline V lookup: CDR1 SQVTM, CDR2 ANQGSEA. V was pared by 4 bases and J by 7 bases, with 25 bases between. This CDR3 has 16 amino acids. The CDR3, as DNA: TGCAGCGTTGTGTATGGGGCCCCCACTAGAAGTAGTGGCTACACCTTC. Encoded protein: CSVVYGAPTRSSGYTF.

This rearrangement joins TRBV4-2 to TRBJ1-4; a possible D gene is TRBD1 (5 bases). CDR3 size: 17 residues. Germline V gene lookup returns CDR1 LGHNA and CDR2 YNFKEQ. Trimming removed 0 bases from V and 5 bases from J, with 16 bases in between. CDR3 nucleotide sequence: TGTGCCAGCAGCCAAGATCTCGGGCAGGGCTCGAATGAAAAACTGTTTTTT. Residues: CASSQDLGQGSNEKLFF.

This clonotype occurred a few times. The chain joins TRBV9 to TRBJ2-5, with TRBD2 matching over 8 bases. The trim removed 4 bases at V and 4 bases at J, leaving 9 bases unmatched. In germline, CDR1 is SGDLS, CDR2 YYNGEE. The CDR3 runs to 15 residues. The CDR3 is CASSSGGLVPETQYF. CDR3 nucleotides: TGTGCCAGCAGCTCGGGGGGACTAGTCCCAGAGACCCAGTACTTC.

As regards this clonotype: One base away lies a much larger clone, so this may be a sequencing read error. The rearrangement links TRBV28 to TRBJ2-1; 10 bases match TRBD2. The CDR3 totals 16 residues. The V gene's germline CDR1 is MDHEN and CDR2 SYDVKM. The CDR3 reads CASSPGSGRAGNEQSF. In DNA, the CDR3 is TGTGCCAGCAGCCCGGGGAGCGGGAGGGCGGGGAATGAGCAGTCCTTC.

This chain uses TRBV2 with TRBJ2-5, with 13 bases matching TRBD2. The CDR3 has 16 residues. Germline loops: CDR1 SNHLY, CDR2 FYNNEI. Trimming at V came to 6 bases and at J to 3 bases, leaving 7 bases not matched to a gene. The CDR3 DNA reads as TGTGCCAGCAGGACCGGGACTAGCGGGAAAGAAGAGACCCAGTACTTC. It translates to CASRTGTSGKEETQYF.

The V call is TRBV5-1, the J call TRBJ2-7; D is perhaps TRBD1 (6 bases). This CDR3 has 15 amino acids. V lost 5 bases to trimming and J lost 1 base, with 16 bases between them. Germline CDR1 is SGHRS and CDR2 is YFSETQ. The CDR3: CASRIGVQGSYEQYF. DNA of the CDR3: TGCGCCAGCAGGATAGGGGTACAGGGATCCTACGAGCAGTACTTC.

This clonotype appeared many times. The chain carries TRBV6-2 or TRBV6-3 and TRBJ2-1; D is unclear. The CDR3 covers 15 residues. Trimming cost V 2 bases and J 8 bases, with 16 bases left between them. Per germline, CDR1 MNHEY and CDR2 SVGEGT. Here the CDR3 DNA reads TGTGCCAGCAGTTACACACTTTTTGGTGGGGATGAGCAGTTCTTC. Its protein is CASSYTLFGGDEQFF.

This clonotype was seen ten or more times. The chain couples TRBV19 to TRBJ1-2; TRBD1 is a possible D gene (6 bases). The CDR3 has 14 residues. CDR1 is LNHDA, CDR2 SQIVND, per germline (reference sequence). Deletions cut 5 bases from V and 6 bases from J, with 16 bases between. CDR3 nucleotide sequence: TGTGCCAGTAGTCTACAGGGTATTGGGCATGGCTACACCTTC. This sequence encodes CASSLQGIGHGYTF.

In this sample, this clonotype turned up many times. The chain joins TRBV2 to TRBJ2-5; D possibly corresponds to TRBD2 (5 bases). Germline CDR1 SNHLY, CDR2 FYNNEI. V lost 6 bases and J 4 bases, leaving 15 bases between the germline ends. The CDR3 covers 14 residues. The CDR3 protein is CASRVRSGLETQYF. CDR3 nucleotides: TGTGCCAGCAGAGTGAGGTCCGGACTAGAGACCCAGTACTTC.